This T cell receptor (beta chain) was sequenced in a study of blood T cell repertoires in COVID-19. Overall study context: PBMCs, B-cell-depleted T cells, or T cells provided the cDNA or gDNA that made up the material.

This clone has a single count. Sequencing used immunoSEQ multiplex PCR; TCRdb keeps in-frame clones, though not all of them. Here the sample spans around 260,000 clones, about 89% being singletons. The clonotype comes from a woman in her forties who had recovered from COVID-19. The sample consisted of peripheral blood.

The CDR3 here is CASSVGASPPEAFF. CDR3 nucleotides: TGTGCCAGCAGCGTAGGGGCAAGCCCACCTGAAGCTTTCTTT. The V gene is TRBV9, the J gene TRBJ1-1; D not resolved. The CDR3 extends over 14 amino acids. Germline-derived CDR1 and CDR2 are SGDLS and YYNGEE. V shed 0 bases and J shed 6 bases, with 12 bases lying between them.